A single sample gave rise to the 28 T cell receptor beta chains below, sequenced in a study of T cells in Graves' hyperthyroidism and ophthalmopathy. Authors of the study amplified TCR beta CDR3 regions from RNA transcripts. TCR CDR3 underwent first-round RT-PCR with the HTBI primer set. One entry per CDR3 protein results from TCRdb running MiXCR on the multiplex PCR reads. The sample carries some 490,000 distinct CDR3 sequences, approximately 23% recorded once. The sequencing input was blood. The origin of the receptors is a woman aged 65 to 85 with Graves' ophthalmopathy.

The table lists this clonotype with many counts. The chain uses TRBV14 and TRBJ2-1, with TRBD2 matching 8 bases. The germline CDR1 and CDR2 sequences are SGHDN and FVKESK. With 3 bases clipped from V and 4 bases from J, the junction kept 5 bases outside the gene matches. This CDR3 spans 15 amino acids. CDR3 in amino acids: CASSHGLAGYNEQFF. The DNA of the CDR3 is TGTGCCAGCAGCCACGGCCTAGCGGGTTACAATGAGCAGTTCTTC.

CDR3 loop: CASSQEARGDTQYF. The CDR3 bases are TGTGCCAGCAGCCAAGAGGCACGTGGAGATACGCAGTATTTT. The chain has TRBV3-1 and TRBJ2-3; D gene unclear. This CDR3 is built from 14 residues. CDR1 and CDR2 (germline): LGHDT, YNNKEL (reference sequence). V lost 0 bases and J lost 5, with 9 bases in between.

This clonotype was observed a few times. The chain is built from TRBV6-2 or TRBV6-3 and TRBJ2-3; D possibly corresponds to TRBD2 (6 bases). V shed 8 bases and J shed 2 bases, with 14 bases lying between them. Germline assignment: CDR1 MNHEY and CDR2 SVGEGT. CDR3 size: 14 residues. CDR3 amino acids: CASGQRAHTDTQYF. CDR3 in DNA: TGTGCCAGCGGCCAGCGGGCCCACACAGATACGCAGTATTTT.

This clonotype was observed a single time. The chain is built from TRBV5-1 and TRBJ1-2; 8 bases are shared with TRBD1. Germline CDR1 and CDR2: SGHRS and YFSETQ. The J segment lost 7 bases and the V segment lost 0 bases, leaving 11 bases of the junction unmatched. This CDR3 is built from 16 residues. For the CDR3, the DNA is TGCGCCAGCAGCTTGGGCCCGCGGACAGGGTTGGGTGGCTACACCTTC. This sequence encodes CASSLGPRTGLGGYTF.

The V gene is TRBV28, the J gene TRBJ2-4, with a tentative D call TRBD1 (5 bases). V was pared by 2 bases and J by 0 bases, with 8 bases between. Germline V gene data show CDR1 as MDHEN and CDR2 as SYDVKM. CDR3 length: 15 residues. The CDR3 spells CASSLRGIAKNIQYF. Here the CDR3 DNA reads TGTGCCAGCAGTTTAAGGGGCATAGCCAAAAACATTCAGTACTTC.

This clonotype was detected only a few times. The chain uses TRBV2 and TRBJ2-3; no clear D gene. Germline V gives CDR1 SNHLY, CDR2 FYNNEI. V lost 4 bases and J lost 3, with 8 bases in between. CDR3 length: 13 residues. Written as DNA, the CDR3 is TGTGCCAGCAGTGTAGGAATGACAGATACGCAGTATTTT. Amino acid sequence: CASSVGMTDTQYF.

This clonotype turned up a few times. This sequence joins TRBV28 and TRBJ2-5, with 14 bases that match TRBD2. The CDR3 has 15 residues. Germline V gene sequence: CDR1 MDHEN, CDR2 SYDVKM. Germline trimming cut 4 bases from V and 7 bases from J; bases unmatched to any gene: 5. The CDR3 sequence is CASSYGTSGSWTQYF. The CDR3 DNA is TGTGCCAGCAGTTACGGGACTAGCGGGAGCTGGACCCAGTACTTC.

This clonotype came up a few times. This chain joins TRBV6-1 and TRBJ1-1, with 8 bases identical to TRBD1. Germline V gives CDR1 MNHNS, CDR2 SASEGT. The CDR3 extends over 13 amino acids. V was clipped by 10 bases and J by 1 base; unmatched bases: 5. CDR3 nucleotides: TGTGCCACCGCTGGACAGGGGAACACTGAAGCTTTCTTT. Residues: CATAGQGNTEAFF.

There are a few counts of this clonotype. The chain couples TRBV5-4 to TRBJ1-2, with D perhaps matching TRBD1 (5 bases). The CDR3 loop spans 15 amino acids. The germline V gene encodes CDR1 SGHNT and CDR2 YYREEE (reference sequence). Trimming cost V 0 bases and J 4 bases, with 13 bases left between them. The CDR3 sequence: CASSLEAARAYGYTF. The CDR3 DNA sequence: TGTGCCAGCAGCTTGGAAGCGGCCAGGGCCTATGGCTACACCTTC.

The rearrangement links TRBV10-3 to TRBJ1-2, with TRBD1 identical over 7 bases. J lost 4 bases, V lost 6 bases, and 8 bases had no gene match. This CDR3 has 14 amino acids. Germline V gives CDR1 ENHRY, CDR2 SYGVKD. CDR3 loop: CAIRREGAPYGYTF. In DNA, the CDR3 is TGTGCCATCAGGAGGGAGGGGGCCCCCTATGGCTACACCTTC.

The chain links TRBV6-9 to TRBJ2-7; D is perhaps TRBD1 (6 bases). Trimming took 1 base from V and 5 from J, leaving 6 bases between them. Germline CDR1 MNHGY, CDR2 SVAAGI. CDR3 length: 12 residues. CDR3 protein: CASSYYRDEQYF. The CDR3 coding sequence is TGTGCCAGCAGTTATTACAGGGACGAGCAGTACTTC.

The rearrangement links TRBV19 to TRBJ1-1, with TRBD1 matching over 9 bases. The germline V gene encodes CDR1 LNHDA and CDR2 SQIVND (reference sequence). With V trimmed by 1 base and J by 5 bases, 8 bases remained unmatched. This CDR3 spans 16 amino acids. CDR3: CASSIGGTGYPTEAFF. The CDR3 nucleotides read TGTGCCAGTAGTATAGGGGGGACAGGGTACCCGACTGAAGCTTTCTTT.

CDR3 in DNA: TGCGCCAGCAGGGGGAAAAACACCGGGGAGCTGTTTTTT. It translates to CASRGKNTGELFF. This chain uses TRBV10-1 with TRBJ2-2; D ambiguous. Trimming removed 6 bases at V and 2 bases at J, with 7 bases between. The CDR3 extends over 13 amino acids. Germline CDR1 WNHNN, CDR2 SYGVQD (reference sequence).

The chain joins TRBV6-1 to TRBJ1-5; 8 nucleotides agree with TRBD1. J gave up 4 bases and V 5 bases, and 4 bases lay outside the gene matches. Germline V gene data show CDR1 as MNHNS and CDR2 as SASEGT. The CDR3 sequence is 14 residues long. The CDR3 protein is CASSPRGRNQPQHF. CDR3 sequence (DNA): TGTGCCAGCAGTCCCAGGGGGCGGAATCAGCCCCAGCATTTT.

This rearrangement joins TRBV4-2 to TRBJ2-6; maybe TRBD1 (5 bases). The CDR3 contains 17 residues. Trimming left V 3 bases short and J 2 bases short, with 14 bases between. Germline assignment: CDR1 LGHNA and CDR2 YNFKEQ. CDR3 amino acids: CASSQADSLTGANVLTF. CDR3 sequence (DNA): TGTGCCAGCAGCCAGGCCGACAGCCTAACTGGGGCCAACGTCCTGACTTTC.

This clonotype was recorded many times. The CDR3 nucleotides are TGCAGTGCCTCACCTCGGAGAGCGGTGTTGGATACGCAGTATTTT. This translates into CSASPRRAVLDTQYF. This chain joins TRBV20-1 and TRBJ2-3, with D possibly TRBD2 on 5 matching bases. In germline, CDR1 is DFQATT, CDR2 SNEGSKA (reference sequence). With 6 bases removed from V and 6 bases from J, the gap between germline ends came to 22 bases. The CDR3 is made up of 15 amino acids.

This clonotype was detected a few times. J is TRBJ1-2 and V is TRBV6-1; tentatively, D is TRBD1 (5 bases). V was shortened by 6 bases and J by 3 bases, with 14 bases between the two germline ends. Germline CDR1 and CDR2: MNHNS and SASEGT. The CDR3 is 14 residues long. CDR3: CASSPQGGYYGYTF. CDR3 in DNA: TGTGCCAGCAGCCCTCAGGGAGGTTACTATGGCTACACCTTC.

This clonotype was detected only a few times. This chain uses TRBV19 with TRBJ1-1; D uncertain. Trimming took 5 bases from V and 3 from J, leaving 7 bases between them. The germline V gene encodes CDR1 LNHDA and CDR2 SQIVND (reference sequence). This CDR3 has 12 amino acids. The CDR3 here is CASSFQYTEAFF. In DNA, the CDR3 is TGTGCCAGTAGTTTCCAATACACTGAAGCTTTCTTT.

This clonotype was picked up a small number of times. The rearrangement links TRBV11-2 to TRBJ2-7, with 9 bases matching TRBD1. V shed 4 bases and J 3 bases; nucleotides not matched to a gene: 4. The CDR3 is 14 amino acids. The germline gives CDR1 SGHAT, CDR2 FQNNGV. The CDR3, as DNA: TGTGCCAGCAGCTCGGGACAGGGAATCTACGAGCAGTACTTC. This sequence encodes CASSSGQGIYEQYF.

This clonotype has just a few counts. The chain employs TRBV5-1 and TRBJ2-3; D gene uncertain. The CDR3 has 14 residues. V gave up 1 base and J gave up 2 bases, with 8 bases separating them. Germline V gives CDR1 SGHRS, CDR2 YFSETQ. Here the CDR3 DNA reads TGCGCCAGCAGCTTGTTTGAACCCACAGATACGCAGTATTTT. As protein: CASSLFEPTDTQYF.

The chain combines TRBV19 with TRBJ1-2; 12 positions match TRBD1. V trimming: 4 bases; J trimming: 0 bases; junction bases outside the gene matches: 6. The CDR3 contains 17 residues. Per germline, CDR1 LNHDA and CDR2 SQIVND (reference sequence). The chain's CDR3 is CASSTRDRGHPNYGYTF. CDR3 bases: TGTGCCAGTAGTACCCGGGACAGGGGGCACCCTAACTATGGCTACACCTTC.

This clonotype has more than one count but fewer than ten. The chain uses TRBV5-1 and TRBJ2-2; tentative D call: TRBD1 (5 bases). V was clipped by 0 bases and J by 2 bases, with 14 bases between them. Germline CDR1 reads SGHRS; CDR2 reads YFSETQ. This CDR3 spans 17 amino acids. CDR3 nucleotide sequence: TGCGCCAGCAGCTTGGGGGGCAGTCTCCTAAACACCGGGGAGCTGTTTTTT. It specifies CASSLGGSLLNTGELFF. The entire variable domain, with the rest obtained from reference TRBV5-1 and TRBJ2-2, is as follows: KAGVTQTPRYLIKTRGQQVTLSCSPISGHRSVSWYQQTPGQGLQFLFEYFSETQRNKGNFPGRFSGRQFSNSRSEMNVSTLELGDSALYLCASSLGGSLLNTGELFFGEGSRLTVL.

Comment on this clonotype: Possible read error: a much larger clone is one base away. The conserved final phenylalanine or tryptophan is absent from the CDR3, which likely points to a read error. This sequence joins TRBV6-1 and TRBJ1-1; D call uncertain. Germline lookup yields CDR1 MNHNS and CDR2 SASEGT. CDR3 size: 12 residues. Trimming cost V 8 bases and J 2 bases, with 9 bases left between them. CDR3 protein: CASCEINTEAFL. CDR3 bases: TGTGCCAGCTGCGAGATCAACACTGAAGCTTTCTTA.

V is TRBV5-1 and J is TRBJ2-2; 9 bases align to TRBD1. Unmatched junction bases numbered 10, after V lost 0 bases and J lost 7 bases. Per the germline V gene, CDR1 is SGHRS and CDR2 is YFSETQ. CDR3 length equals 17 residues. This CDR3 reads CASSLGSGQGIVGELFF. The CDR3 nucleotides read TGCGCCAGCAGCTTGGGCTCCGGACAGGGGATCGTCGGGGAGCTGTTTTTT.

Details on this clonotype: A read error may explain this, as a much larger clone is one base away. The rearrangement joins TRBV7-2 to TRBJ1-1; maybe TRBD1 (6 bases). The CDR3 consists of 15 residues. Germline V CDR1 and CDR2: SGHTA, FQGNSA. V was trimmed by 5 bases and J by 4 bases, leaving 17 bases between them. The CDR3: CASSPTAGVGTEAFF. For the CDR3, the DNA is TGTGCCAGCAGCCCCACCGCAGGGGTGGGCACTGAAGCTTTCTTT.

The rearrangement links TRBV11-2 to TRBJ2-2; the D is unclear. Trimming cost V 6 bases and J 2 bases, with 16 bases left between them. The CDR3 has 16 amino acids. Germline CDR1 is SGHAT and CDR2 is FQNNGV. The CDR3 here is CASRRTSRYNTGELFF. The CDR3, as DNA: TGTGCCAGCAGACGGACCTCCCGGTATAACACCGGGGAGCTGTTTTTT.

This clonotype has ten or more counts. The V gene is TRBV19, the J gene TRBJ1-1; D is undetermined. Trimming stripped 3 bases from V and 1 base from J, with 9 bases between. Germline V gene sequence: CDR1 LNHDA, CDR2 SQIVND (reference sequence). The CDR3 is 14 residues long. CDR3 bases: TGTGCCAGTAGTATTGGAGTTGGGAACACTGAAGCTTTCTTT. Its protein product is CASSIGVGNTEAFF.

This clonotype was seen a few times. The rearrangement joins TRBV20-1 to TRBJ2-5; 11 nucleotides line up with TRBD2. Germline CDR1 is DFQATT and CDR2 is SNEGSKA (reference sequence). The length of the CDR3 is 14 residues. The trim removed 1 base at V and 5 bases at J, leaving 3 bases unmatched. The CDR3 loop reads CSARVAGGPETQYF. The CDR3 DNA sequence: TGCAGTGCTAGAGTAGCGGGAGGGCCGGAGACCCAGTACTTC.